This TCR beta chain comes out of a study of CD8+ T cells in alopecia areata. Study conclusions and caveats: Across lesional scalp, and particularly alopecia totalis/universalis, clonality surpassed that of normal scalp.

V trimming: 4 bases; J trimming: 1 base; junction bases outside the gene matches: 1. This CDR3 spans 13 amino acids. Germline V gives CDR1 MGHRA, CDR2 YSYEKL. On this clone: Its antigen remains unknown.

The treatment is: oral pan-JAK inhibitor, 5-10 mg twice daily. As the sequencing template, cDNA was produced by extracting RNA and reverse transcribing it. Clones were sequenced by immunoSEQ multiplex PCR, and TCRdb holds only the in-frame ones, with some missing. The sample has 150,000 to 200,000 clones, around 59% seen once. The source material was CD4+ T cells sorted from blood, sampled at week 24, from a patient treated with tofacitinib. This receptor was obtained from a human donor with alopecia areata. The chain carries TRBV4-1 and TRBJ2-7, with 7 bases identical to TRBD1. DNA of the CDR3: TGCGCCAGCAGCCGACAGGGATCCTACGAGCAGTACTTC. The encoded protein is CASSRQGSYEQYF.